This T cell receptor (beta chain) came from a study of technical replicates of blood from a few donors. Clones were read by immunoSEQ multiplex PCR, and TCRdb kept only the in-frame ones, dropping some. The sample lists about 63,000 clones; around 87% were seen once. This clone was detected many times. Per germline, CDR1 SGHAT and CDR2 FQNNGV. V lost 1 base and J 8 bases, leaving 20 bases between the germline ends. CDR3 size: 17 residues. Sequenced material: PBMCs. The clonotype comes from a human donor in good health. Some clones in this sample may be carry-over from other donors' samples. The chain carries TRBV11-2 and TRBJ1-4, with a possible D match to TRBD1 (6 bases). The chain's CDR3 is CASSLGELTGSREKLFF. The CDR3 DNA reads TGTGCCAGCAGCTTAGGGGAACTTACAGGGTCTCGGGAAAAACTGTTTTTT. Filled out from reference TRBV11-2 and TRBJ1-4, the complete variable domain reads EAGVAQSPRYKIIEKRQSVAFWCNPISGHATLYWYQQILGQGPKLLIQFQNNGVVDDSQLPKDRFSAERLKGVDSTLKIQPAKLEDSAVYLCASSLGELTGSREKLFFGSGTQLSVL.